Listed below are T cell receptor beta chains from one sample, sequenced in a study of blood T cell repertoires in COVID-19. TCRdb's table, derived via immunoSEQ multiplex PCR, lists solely in-frame clones and lacks some. The profile shows roughly 84,000 clones, approximately 75% of them singletons. The sample was peripheral blood. These TCRs come from a woman between 45 and 65 years old with acute or convalescent COVID-19. The CDR3 runs from the conserved cysteine through the conserved F or W. Each record gives: clone size, V gene, J gene, D gene, CDR3 protein, CDR3 DNA. A D gene is named only where the DNA matches it firmly. Rows give clone size only sometimes, using once, few, many, or a class for an expanded clone.

-	TRBV7-2	TRBJ2-3	TRBD2	CASSQGLAGGTDTQYF	TGTGCCAGCAGCCAAGGACTAGCGGGGGGCACAGATACGCAGTATTTT
-	TRBV9	TRBJ1-5	TRBD1	CASSLTGGQRQPQHF	TGTGCCAGCAGCCTGACAGGGGGCCAACGCCAGCCCCAGCATTTT
few	TRBV27	TRBJ2-3	TRBD1	CASSSNPGQGPDTQYF	TGTGCCAGCAGTTCGAATCCGGGACAGGGGCCAGATACGCAGTATTTT
-	TRBV7-2	TRBJ1-6	TRBD1	CASSLRTGGSYNSPLHF	TGTGCCAGCAGCTTACGGACAGGGGGATCCTATAATTCACCCCTCCACTTT
-	TRBV5-1	TRBJ1-1	TRBD1	CASSLTGVPGSYTEAFF	TGCGCCAGCAGCCTTACAGGGGTCCCTGGATCGTACACTGAAGCTTTCTTT
-	TRBV6-1	TRBJ1-4	-	CASSENRNEKLFF	TGTGCCAGCAGTGAGAACAGGAATGAAAAACTGTTTTTT
-	TRBV11-3	TRBJ2-4	-	CASSLRTHDIQYF	TGTGCCAGCAGCTTAAGGACACATGACATTCAGTACTTC
-	TRBV27	TRBJ2-3	TRBD2	CASSSRSGGDTQYF	TGTGCCAGCAGTTCCCGTAGCGGGGGAGATACGCAGTATTTT
once	TRBV19	TRBJ2-3	TRBD1	CASSRQGLGDTQYF	TGTGCCAGTAGTCGACAGGGATTAGGAGATACGCAGTATTTT
-	TRBV27	TRBJ1-2	-	CASSFGGARGYTF	TGTGCCAGCTCGTTCGGGGGGGCTAGAGGCTACACCTTC
-	TRBV15	TRBJ2-3	-	CATSRSRAAGADTDTQYF	TGTGCCACCAGCAGGTCCCGAGCGGCGGGGGCCGACACAGATACGCAGTATTTT
-	TRBV27	TRBJ2-5	-	CASSEQGFLQETQYF	TGTGCCAGCAGTGAACAGGGCTTTCTTCAAGAGACCCAGTACTTC
-	TRBV6-2/TRBV6-3	TRBJ1-1	-	CASSPLQGNTEAFF	TGTGCCAGCAGCCCCCTACAGGGGAACACTGAAGCTTTCTTT